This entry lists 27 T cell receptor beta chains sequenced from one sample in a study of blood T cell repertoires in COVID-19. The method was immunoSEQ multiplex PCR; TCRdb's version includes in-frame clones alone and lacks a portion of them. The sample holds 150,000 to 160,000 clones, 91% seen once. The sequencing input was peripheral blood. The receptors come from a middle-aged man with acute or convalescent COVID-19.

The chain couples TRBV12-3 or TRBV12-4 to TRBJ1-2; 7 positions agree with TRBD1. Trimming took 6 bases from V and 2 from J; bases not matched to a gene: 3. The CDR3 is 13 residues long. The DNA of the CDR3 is TGTGCCAGCAGAGGGACAGAAAACTATGGCTACACCTTC. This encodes CASRGTENYGYTF.

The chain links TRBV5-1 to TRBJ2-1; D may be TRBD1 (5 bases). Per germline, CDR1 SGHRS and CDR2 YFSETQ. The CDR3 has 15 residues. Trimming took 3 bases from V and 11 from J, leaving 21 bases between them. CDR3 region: CASSWLVGLGNQQFF. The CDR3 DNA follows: TGCGCCAGCAGCTGGCTTGTGGGGCTAGGGAATCAGCAGTTCTTC.

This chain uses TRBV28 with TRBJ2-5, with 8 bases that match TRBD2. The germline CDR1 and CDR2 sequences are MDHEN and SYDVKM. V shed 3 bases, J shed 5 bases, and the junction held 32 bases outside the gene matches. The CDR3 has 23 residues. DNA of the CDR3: TGTGCCAGCAGTTTTGGTGTGACCTTATCACGCCCCTGGGACGGGAGGGCCGATGAGACCCAGTACTTC. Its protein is CASSFGVTLSRPWDGRADETQYF.

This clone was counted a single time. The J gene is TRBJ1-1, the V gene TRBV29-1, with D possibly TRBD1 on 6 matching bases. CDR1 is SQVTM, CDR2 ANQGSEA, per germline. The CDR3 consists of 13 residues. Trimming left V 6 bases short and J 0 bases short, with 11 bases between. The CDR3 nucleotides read TGCAGCGTGAGGGGGGGCGTGAACACTGAAGCTTTCTTT. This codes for CSVRGGVNTEAFF.

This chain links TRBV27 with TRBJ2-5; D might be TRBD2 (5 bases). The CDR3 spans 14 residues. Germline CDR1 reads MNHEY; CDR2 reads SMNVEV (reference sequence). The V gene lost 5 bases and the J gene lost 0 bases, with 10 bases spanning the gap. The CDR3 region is CASSVIGNQETQYF. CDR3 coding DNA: TGTGCCAGCAGTGTAATCGGGAACCAAGAGACCCAGTACTTC.

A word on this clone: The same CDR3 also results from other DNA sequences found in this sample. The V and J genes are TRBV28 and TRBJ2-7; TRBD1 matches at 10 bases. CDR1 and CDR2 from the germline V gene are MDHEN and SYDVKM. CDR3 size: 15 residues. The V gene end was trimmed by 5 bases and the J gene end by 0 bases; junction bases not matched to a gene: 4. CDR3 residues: CASSLGTGVSYEQYF. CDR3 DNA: TGTGCCAGCAGTCTCGGGACAGGGGTCTCCTACGAGCAGTACTTC.

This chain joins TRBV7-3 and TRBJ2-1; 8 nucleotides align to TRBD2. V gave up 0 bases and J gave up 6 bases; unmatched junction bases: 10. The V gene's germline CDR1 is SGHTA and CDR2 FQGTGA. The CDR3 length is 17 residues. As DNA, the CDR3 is TGTGCCAGCAGCTTAACCCCCCCCGGGACTAGTACCAATGAGCAGTTCTTC. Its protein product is CASSLTPPGTSTNEQFF.

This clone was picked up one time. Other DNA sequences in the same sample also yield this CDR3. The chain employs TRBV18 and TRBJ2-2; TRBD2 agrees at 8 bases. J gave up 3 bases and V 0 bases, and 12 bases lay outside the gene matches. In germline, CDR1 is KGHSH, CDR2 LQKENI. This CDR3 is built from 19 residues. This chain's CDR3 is CASSPPNAGTSGYTGELFF. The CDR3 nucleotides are TGTGCCAGCTCACCACCCAACGCCGGGACTAGTGGTTACACCGGGGAGCTGTTTTTT.

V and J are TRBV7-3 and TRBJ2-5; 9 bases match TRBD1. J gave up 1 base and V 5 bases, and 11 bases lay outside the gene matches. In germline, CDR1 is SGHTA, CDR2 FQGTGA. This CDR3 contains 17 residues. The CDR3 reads CASSARGPGQGQETQYF. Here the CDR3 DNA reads TGTGCCAGCAGCGCCAGGGGACCGGGACAGGGCCAAGAGACCCAGTACTTC.

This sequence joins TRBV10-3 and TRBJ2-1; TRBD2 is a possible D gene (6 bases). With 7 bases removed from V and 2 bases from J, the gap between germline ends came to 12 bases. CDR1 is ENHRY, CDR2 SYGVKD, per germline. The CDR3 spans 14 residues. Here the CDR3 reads CAINLAGPYNEQFF. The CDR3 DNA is TGTGCCATCAATTTGGCGGGACCCTACAATGAGCAGTTCTTC.

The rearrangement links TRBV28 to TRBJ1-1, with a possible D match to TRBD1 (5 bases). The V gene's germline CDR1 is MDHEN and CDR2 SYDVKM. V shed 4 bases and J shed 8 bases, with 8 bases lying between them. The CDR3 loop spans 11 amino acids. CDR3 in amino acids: CASSWTREAFF. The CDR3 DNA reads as TGTGCCAGCAGTTGGACACGGGAAGCTTTCTTT. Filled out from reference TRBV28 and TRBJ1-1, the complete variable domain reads DVKVTQSSRYLVKRTGEKVFLECVQDMDHENMFWYRQDPGLGLRLIYFSYDVKMKEKGDIPEGYSVSREKKERFSLILESASTNQTSMYLCASSWTREAFFGQGTRLTVV.

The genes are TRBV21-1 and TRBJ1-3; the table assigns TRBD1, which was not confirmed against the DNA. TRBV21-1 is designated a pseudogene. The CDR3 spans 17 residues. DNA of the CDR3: TGTGCCAGCAGCAAAATGCAGGGCAAGGGATTTCGAAACACCATATATTTT. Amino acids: CASSKMQGKGFRNTIYF.

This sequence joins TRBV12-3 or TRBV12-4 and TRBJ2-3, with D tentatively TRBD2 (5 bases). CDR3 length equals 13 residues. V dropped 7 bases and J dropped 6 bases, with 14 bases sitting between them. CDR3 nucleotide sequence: TGTGCCAGCACTCGAGAGGGTACGGATACGCAGTATTTT. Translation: CASTREGTDTQYF.

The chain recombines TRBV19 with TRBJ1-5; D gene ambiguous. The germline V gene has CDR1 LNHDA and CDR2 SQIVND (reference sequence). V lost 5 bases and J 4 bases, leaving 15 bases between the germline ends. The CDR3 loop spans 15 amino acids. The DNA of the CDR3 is TGTGCCAGTAGTCCCGGGGAGATTAGAAATCAGCCCCAGCATTTT. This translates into CASSPGEIRNQPQHF.

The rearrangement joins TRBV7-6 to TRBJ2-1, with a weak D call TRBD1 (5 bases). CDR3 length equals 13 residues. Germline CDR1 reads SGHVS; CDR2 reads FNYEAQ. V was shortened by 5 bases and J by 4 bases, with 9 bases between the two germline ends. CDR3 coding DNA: TGTGCCAGCAGCCGCGACAGTTACAATGAGCAGTTCTTC. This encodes CASSRDSYNEQFF.

CDR3 in DNA: TGTGCCAGCTCTCTCAGTATGGCGGAGCTTGACTATGGCTACACCTTC. Its protein product is CASSLSMAELDYGYTF. This chain joins TRBV18 and TRBJ1-2; D call uncertain. CDR1 is KGHSH and CDR2 is LQKENI in the germline V gene. This CDR3 comprises 16 residues. Trimming left V 6 bases short and J 3 bases short, with 20 bases between.

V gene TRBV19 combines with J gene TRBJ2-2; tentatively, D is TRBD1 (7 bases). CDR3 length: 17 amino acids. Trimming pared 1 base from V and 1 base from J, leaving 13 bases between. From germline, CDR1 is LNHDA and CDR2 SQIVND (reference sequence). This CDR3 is CASSIGGGGLNTGELFF. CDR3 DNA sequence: TGTGCCAGTAGTATAGGAGGAGGGGGCCTGAACACCGGGGAGCTGTTTTTT.

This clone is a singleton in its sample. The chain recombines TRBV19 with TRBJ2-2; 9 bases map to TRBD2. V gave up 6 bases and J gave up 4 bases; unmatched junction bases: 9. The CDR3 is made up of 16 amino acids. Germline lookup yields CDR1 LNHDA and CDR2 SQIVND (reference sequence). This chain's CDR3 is CASRALAGVSTGELFF. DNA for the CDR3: TGTGCCAGTAGGGCCTTAGCGGGAGTGTCCACCGGGGAGCTGTTTTTT.

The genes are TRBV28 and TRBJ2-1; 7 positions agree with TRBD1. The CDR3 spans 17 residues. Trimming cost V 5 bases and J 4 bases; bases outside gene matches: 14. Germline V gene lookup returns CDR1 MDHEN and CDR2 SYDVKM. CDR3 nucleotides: TGTGCCAGCAGTACCTACGACCCGGGACAGAATTACAATGAGCAGTTCTTC. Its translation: CASSTYDPGQNYNEQFF.

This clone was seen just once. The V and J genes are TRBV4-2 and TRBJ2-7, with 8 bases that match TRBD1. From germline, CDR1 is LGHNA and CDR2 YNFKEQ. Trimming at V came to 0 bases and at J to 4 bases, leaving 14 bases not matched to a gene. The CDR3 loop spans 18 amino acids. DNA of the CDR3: TGTGCCAGCAGCCAAGATCAAGTGACAGGGGTTCCAGTTTACGAGCAGTACTTC. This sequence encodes CASSQDQVTGVPVYEQYF.

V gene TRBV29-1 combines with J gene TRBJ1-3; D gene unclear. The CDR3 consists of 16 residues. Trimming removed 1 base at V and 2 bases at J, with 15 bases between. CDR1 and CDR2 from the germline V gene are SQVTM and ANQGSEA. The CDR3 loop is CSVEGRSGRTGNTIYF. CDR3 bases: TGCAGCGTTGAAGGGAGAAGCGGACGAACTGGAAACACCATATATTTT.

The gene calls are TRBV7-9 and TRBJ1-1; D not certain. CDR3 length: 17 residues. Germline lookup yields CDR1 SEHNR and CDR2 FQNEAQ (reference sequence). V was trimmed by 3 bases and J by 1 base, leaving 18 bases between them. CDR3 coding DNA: TGTGCCAGCAGCTTCCCAGGCGTATGGCAGGAGAACACTGAAGCTTTCTTT. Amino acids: CASSFPGVWQENTEAFF.

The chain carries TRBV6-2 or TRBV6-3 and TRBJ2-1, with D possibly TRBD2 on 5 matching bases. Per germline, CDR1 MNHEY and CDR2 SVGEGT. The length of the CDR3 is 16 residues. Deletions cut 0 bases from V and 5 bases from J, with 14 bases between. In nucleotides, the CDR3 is TGTGCCAGCAGTTACTCGAGCAGGCGGGTAGACAATGAGCAGTTCTTC. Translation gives CASSYSSRRVDNEQFF.

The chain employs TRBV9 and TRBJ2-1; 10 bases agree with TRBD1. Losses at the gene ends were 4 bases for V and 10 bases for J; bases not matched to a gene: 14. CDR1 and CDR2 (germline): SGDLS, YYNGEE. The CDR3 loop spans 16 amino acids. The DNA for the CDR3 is TGTGCCAGCAGCCCATCACCGGGACAGGGGATTCGGGAGCAGTTCTTC. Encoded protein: CASSPSPGQGIREQFF.

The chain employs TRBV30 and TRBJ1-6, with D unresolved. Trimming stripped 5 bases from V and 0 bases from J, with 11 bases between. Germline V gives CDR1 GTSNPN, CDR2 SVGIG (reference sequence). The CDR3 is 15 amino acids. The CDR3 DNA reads TGTGCCTGGTCTACAGAGAGCTCCTATAATTCACCCCTCCACTTT. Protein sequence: CAWSTESSYNSPLHF.

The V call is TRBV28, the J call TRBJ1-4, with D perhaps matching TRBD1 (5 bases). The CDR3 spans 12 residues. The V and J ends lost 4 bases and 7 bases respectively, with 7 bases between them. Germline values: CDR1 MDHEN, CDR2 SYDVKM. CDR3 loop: CASSSTGEKLFF. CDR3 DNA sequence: TGTGCCAGCAGTTCAACAGGTGAAAAACTGTTTTTT.

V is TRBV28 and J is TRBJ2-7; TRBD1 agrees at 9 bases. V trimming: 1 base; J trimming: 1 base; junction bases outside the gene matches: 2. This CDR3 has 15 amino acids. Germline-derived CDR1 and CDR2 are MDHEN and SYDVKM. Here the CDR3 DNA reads TGTGCCAGCAGTTTATCCGGGACAGGGTCCTACGAGCAGTACTTC. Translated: CASSLSGTGSYEQYF.